The 2 T cell receptor beta chains given below trace back to one sample, sequenced in a study of T cells in narcolepsy. Clones were sequenced by immunoSEQ multiplex PCR, and TCRdb holds only the in-frame ones, with some missing. Found here are under 35,000 clones, 80% to 85% of them singletons; the top ten hold roughly 2.5%. The sequencing sample was made of CD45RA- memory CD4+ T cells from PBMCs. Receptors were obtained from a human donor with narcolepsy.

This clone is medium-sized in the sample. The V call is TRBV2, the J call TRBJ1-5, with D possibly TRBD1 on 6 matching bases. The germline CDR1 and CDR2 sequences are SNHLY and FYNNEI. The CDR3 is 13 residues long. V was shortened by 4 bases and J by 6 bases, with 10 bases between the two germline ends. The CDR3 loop is CASSVGGSQPQHF. CDR3 DNA sequence: TGTGCCAGCAGTGTAGGGGGAAGTCAGCCCCAGCATTTT.

This clone was found a few times. V is TRBV10-3 and J is TRBJ2-1; 8 nucleotides line up with TRBD2. The V gene end was trimmed by 2 bases and the J gene end by 6 bases; junction bases not matched to a gene: 9. The CDR3 is made up of 16 amino acids. Germline V gene data show CDR1 as ENHRY and CDR2 as SYGVKD. Here the CDR3 DNA reads TGTGCCATCAGTGAGCGCGGGCGGGAGGCCGGCAATGAGCAGTTCTTC. Amino acids: CAISERGREAGNEQFF.